Below, one T cell receptor beta chain is given with its context. Time point here: late sampling 161 to 241 days after vaccination in a few convalescent patients. This sample was taken from a study of vaccination and CD4 T cells after COVID-19. Each CDR3 protein gets one entry after TCRdb re-called the PCR reads with MiXCR. Among approximately 40,000 distinct CDR3 sequences listed, 36% were seen once. The V gene's germline CDR1 is MNHNS and CDR2 SASEGT. With 7 bases clipped from V and 4 bases from J, the junction kept 5 bases outside the gene matches. The CDR3 consists of 15 residues. Specimen: CD4+ T cells from blood, collected about 7 months after SARS-CoV-2 vaccination. V and J are TRBV6-1 and TRBJ2-5; TRBD2 aligns across 14 bases. This receptor was obtained from a human donor who had recovered from COVID-19. CDR3 DNA: TGTGCCAGCACCGGACTAGCGGGAGGTGGAGAGACCCAGTACTTC. Its translation: CASTGLAGGGETQYF.